The clone carrying this TCR beta chain was seen just once. This sample is drawn from a study of T cells in tuberculosis. Study-level findings and limits: T cells binding CD1B-GMM tetramer weakly possibly escaped the sort.

Cells were sorted from thawed PBMC rested overnight and stained with GMM-loaded CD1B tetramer, viability dye and anti-CD3. The CD1B tetramers carried C32 glucose monomycolate purified from Rhodococcus equi. Tetramer-sorted PBMC had been CD14 monocyte-depleted before freezing. Tetramer-negative cells, approximately 110,000 per donor, were also sorted. TCR-alpha and TCR-beta chains were sequenced unpaired. TCRdb keeps only in-frame clones here, not all; method: immunoSEQ multiplex PCR. The sample yields about 88,000 clones, more than 75% seen once. The CDR3 spans 14 residues. In germline, CDR1 is ENHRY, CDR2 SYGVKD. Trimming stripped 2 bases from V and 8 bases from J, with 13 bases between.

The sequencing sample was made of CD1b-GMM tetramer-negative cells sorted from PBMCs. The receptor comes from an adult woman with latent tuberculosis. V and J are TRBV10-3 and TRBJ2-1; possible D gene TRBD2, 6 bases. The CDR3 is CAISETSRLDEQFF. In DNA form, the CDR3 reads TGTGCCATCAGTGAGACTAGCAGGCTTGATGAGCAGTTCTTC.